This TCR beta chain was observed in a study of Graves' ophthalmopathy and Graves' hyperthyroidism. Study context: At initial diagnosis, peripheral blood was obtained, and this preceded any treatment. General study results and limits: It was with about 71% sensitivity and about 72% specificity that the model predicted ophthalmopathy progression.

Absence of ophthalmopathy within 18 months of follow-up defined stable hyperthyroidism. The CDR3 is 16 amino acids. With 4 bases removed from V and 5 bases from J, the gap between germline ends came to 21 bases. Looked up from germline, CDR1 is SGHNT and CDR2 is YYREEE (reference sequence). This clonotype was seen a handful of times. Its target is not known. RNA transcripts served as template for amplifying TCR beta CDR3 sequences. The first-round RT-PCR employed HTBI primers together with the Qiagen OneStep RT-PCR kit. A multiplex PCR was then performed as the second round. Using its own MiXCR run on the multiplex PCR reads, TCRdb lists one record per CDR3 protein. This sample has fewer than 650,000 distinct CDR3 sequences; about 24% occur once, and the top ten carry about 6.6%.

Sequencing input: peripheral blood. The V gene is TRBV5-4, the J gene TRBJ2-5; TRBD1 might be the D (6 bases). The clonotype comes from a woman aged 18-29 years with stable Graves' hyperthyroidism. Some clones in this sample may be carry-over from other donors' samples. Here the CDR3 DNA reads TGTGCCAGCAGCCCCCCATTAGGGAATGGGGGCGAGACCCAGTACTTC. Its translation is CASSPPLGNGGETQYF. Full variable domain (outside the CDR3, taken from reference TRBV5-4 and TRBJ2-5): ETGVTQSPTHLIKTRGQQVTLRCSSQSGHNTVSWYQQALGQGPQFIFQYYREEENGRGNFPPRFSGLQFPNYSSELNVNALELDDSALYLCASSPPLGNGGETQYFGPGTRLLVL.